The 28 T cell receptor beta chains below all came from one sample that was sequenced in a study of chemoradiotherapy in HPV16-positive cancers. Assay: immunoSEQ multiplex PCR; the TCRdb copy retains only in-frame clones and omits some. The table lists 40,000 to 65,000 clones, around 90% of them singletons, with less than 3.5% in the top ten. Source: blood, taken from a patient who underwent chemoradiotherapy. The origin of the receptors is a human donor with HPV-associated anogenital cancer.

The table lists this clone with a count of one. The chain joins TRBV5-1 to TRBJ2-3; 11 bases line up with TRBD2. V lost 1 base, J lost 2 bases, and 6 bases stayed unmatched. The CDR3 is 17 amino acids. Germline loops: CDR1 SGHRS, CDR2 YFSETQ. CDR3 residues: CASSLRTSGGLTDTQYF. The DNA for the CDR3 is TGCGCCAGCAGCTTGCGAACTAGCGGGGGCCTCACAGATACGCAGTATTTT.

The chain joins TRBV6-4 to TRBJ2-1; 9 nucleotides line up with TRBD1. The CDR3 spans 13 residues. V lost 10 bases and J lost 5; bases outside the gene matches: 6. Germline CDR1 and CDR2: MRHNA and SNTAGT. CDR3 bases: TGTGCCACGACCGGGACAGGGCACAATGAGCAGTTCTTC. This translates into CATTGTGHNEQFF.

This chain uses TRBV15 with TRBJ1-1; D is unclear. Germline values: CDR1 LNHNV, CDR2 YYDKDF (reference sequence). The V end lost 5 bases, the J end lost 5 bases, and 15 bases lay between the germline ends. This CDR3 contains 14 residues. The CDR3 nucleotides read TGTGCCACCAGCCCCTGGGGATTAGGTACTGAAGCTTTCTTT. Translated, it gives CATSPWGLGTEAFF.

V usage is TRBV7-3 and J usage is TRBJ2-5; possible D gene TRBD2, 6 bases. Trimming pared 5 bases from V and 5 bases from J, leaving 15 bases between. Germline CDR1 is SGHTA and CDR2 is FQGTGA. This CDR3 has 14 residues. In nucleotides, the CDR3 is TGTGCCAGCAGCCCGCAGGGAGGCCGGGAGACCCAGTACTTC. This translates into CASSPQGGRETQYF.

The table lists this clone with a few counts. CDR3 residues: CASSPGQGVDYEQYF. Here the CDR3 DNA reads TGTGCCAGCAGCCCTGGACAGGGGGTCGACTACGAGCAGTACTTC. The V gene is TRBV7-9, the J gene TRBJ2-7; TRBD1 aligns across 10 bases. The CDR3 is made up of 15 amino acids. The V gene's germline CDR1 is SEHNR and CDR2 FQNEAQ (reference sequence). V shed 5 bases, J shed 3 bases, and the junction held 7 bases outside the gene matches. Combining the CDR3 with reference TRBV7-9 and TRBJ2-7 gives the whole variable domain DTGVSQNPRHKITKRGQNVTFRCDPISEHNRLYWYRQTLGQGPEFLTYFQNEAQLEKSRLLSDRFSAERPKGSFSTLEIQRTEQGDSAMYLCASSPGQGVDYEQYFGPGTRLTVT.

This chain uses TRBV11-2 with TRBJ2-7; a weak D match, TRBD2 (6 bases). V was shortened by 3 bases and J by 3 bases, with 9 bases between the two germline ends. This CDR3 has 13 residues. Germline CDR1 is SGHAT and CDR2 is FQNNGV. The chain's CDR3 is CASSLGGGYEQYF. The CDR3 region has the DNA TGTGCCAGCAGCTTGGGGGGAGGCTACGAGCAGTACTTC. Full variable domain (remainder filled in from reference TRBV11-2 and TRBJ2-7): EAGVAQSPRYKIIEKRQSVAFWCNPISGHATLYWYQQILGQGPKLLIQFQNNGVVDDSQLPKDRFSAERLKGVDSTLKIQPAKLEDSAVYLCASSLGGGYEQYFGPGTRLTVT.

In its sample, this clone was seen once. The gene calls are TRBV19 and TRBJ2-1; the match to TRBD2 covers 10 bases. This CDR3 is 16 amino acids long. Losses at the gene ends were 5 bases for V and 6 bases for J; bases not matched to a gene: 10. The germline gives CDR1 LNHDA, CDR2 SQIVND (reference sequence). The CDR3 spells CASSPISSGRANEQFF. The CDR3 DNA reads as TGTGCCAGTAGTCCTATTTCTAGCGGGAGAGCCAATGAGCAGTTCTTC.

This chain's CDR3 is CASRPTGVGGYTF. The DNA for the CDR3 is TGTGCCAGCAGACCTACAGGGGTGGGTGGCTACACCTTC. V is TRBV27 and J is TRBJ1-2, with 7 bases lining up with TRBD1. The CDR3 has 13 amino acids. The V gene's germline CDR1 is MNHEY and CDR2 SMNVEV (reference sequence). Trimming took 6 bases from V and 7 from J; bases not matched to a gene: 8.

The rearrangement uses TRBV11-2 and TRBJ2-3; D is possibly TRBD1 or TRBD2 (5 bases each). Germline-derived CDR1 and CDR2 are SGHAT and FQNNGV. The CDR3 contains 13 residues. V was trimmed by 1 base and J by 4 bases, leaving 6 bases between them. For the CDR3, the DNA is TGTGCCAGCAGCTTAGGAGGGGCAGATACGCAGTATTTT. This sequence encodes CASSLGGADTQYF.

The chain is built from TRBV5-1 and TRBJ2-2, with 8 bases identical to TRBD1. Germline trimming cut 4 bases from V and 1 base from J; bases unmatched to any gene: 3. CDR1 and CDR2 (germline): SGHRS, YFSETQ. There are 15 residues in the CDR3. DNA for the CDR3: TGCGCCAGCAGCACAGGGGGGTTGAACACCGGGGAGCTGTTTTTT. It yields the protein CASSTGGLNTGELFF.

This rearrangement joins TRBV7-9 to TRBJ1-2; D not certain. There are 15 residues in the CDR3. Looked up from germline, CDR1 is SEHNR and CDR2 is FQNEAQ (reference sequence). Deletions cut 0 bases from V and 3 bases from J, with 11 bases between. CDR3 in DNA: TGTGCCAGCAGCTTAGCAGAGGGCAGGCACTATGGCTACACCTTC. Encoded protein: CASSLAEGRHYGYTF.

This chain uses TRBV5-6 with TRBJ2-5; 10 nucleotides line up with TRBD1. CDR1 and CDR2 (germline): SGHDT, YYEEEE. V gave up 3 bases and J gave up 1 base; unmatched junction bases: 6. This CDR3 spans 16 amino acids. The CDR3 nucleotides read TGTGCCAGCAGCTACCGGGACAGGGGCCCCCAAGAGACCCAGTACTTC. Its translation: CASSYRDRGPQETQYF.

The V and J genes are TRBV4-3 and TRBJ2-7; the D is unclear. The CDR3 has 14 amino acids. Germline CDR1 is LGHNA and CDR2 is YSLEER. With 0 bases removed from V and 3 bases from J, the gap between germline ends came to 9 bases. The CDR3 sequence is CASSQERIVYEQYF. The CDR3 DNA reads TGCGCCAGCAGCCAAGAGAGGATCGTCTACGAGCAGTACTTC.

J is TRBJ1-5 and V is TRBV5-8; D might be TRBD1 (5 bases). This CDR3 is built from 16 residues. CDR1 SGHTS and CDR2 YDEGEE come from the germline V gene. Deletions cut 2 bases from V and 5 bases from J, with 17 bases between. CDR3 loop: CASSFALQSGHQPQHF. CDR3 nucleotide sequence: TGTGCCAGCAGCTTTGCCCTTCAATCGGGGCATCAGCCCCAGCATTTT. Supplemented by reference TRBV5-8 and TRBJ1-5, the full variable domain reads EAGVTQSPTHLIKTRGQQATLRCSPISGHTSVYWYQQALGLGLQFLLWYDEGEERNRGNFPPRFSGRQFPNYSSELNVNALELEDSALYLCASSFALQSGHQPQHFGDGTRLSIL.

The CDR3: CASSGLADQETQYF. CDR3 nucleotide sequence: TGTGCCAGCTCGGGACTAGCGGACCAAGAGACCCAGTACTTC. The V call is TRBV18, the J call TRBJ2-5; 11 nucleotides align to TRBD2. Germline V gene lookup returns CDR1 KGHSH and CDR2 LQKENI. The V and J ends lost 6 bases and 0 bases, in that order; junction bases with no gene match: 0. The CDR3 sequence is 14 residues long.

By share, this clone counts as medium-sized. The V gene is TRBV18, the J gene TRBJ2-7; 11 bases fit TRBD1. Germline V CDR1 and CDR2: KGHSH, LQKENI. The CDR3 spans 14 residues. The ends lost 6 bases at V and 5 bases at J; junction bases unmatched: 6. Written as DNA, the CDR3 is TGTGCCAGCTCCTCGGGACAGGGGGGTCACGAGCAGTACTTC. It codes for CASSSGQGGHEQYF.

The CDR3 coding sequence is TGCGCCAGCAGCTTCCAGAACAGGCTTAACGAGGAGCAGTACTTC. Translating gives CASSFQNRLNEEQYF. This chain connects TRBV5-1 to TRBJ2-7, with a possible D match to TRBD1 (5 bases). V lost 2 bases and J lost 7, with 19 bases in between. From germline, CDR1 is SGHRS and CDR2 YFSETQ. The CDR3 length is 15 residues.

The chain carries TRBV19 and TRBJ1-3; D might be TRBD1 (6 bases). CDR1 and CDR2 from the germline V gene are LNHDA and SQIVND (reference sequence). CDR3 length: 14 residues. V gave up 5 bases and J gave up 4 bases, with 12 bases separating them. CDR3 protein: CASSVGQKGNTIYF. Here the CDR3 DNA reads TGTGCCAGTAGTGTCGGACAGAAGGGAAACACCATATATTTT.

This chain links TRBV6-5 with TRBJ2-5, with unresolved D. The length of the CDR3 is 13 residues. Trimming took off 3 bases at V and 1 base at J, with 6 bases between the two ends. CDR1 is MNHEY, CDR2 SVGAGI, per germline. The CDR3 sequence: CASSYHAQETQYF. The DNA for the CDR3 is TGTGCCAGCAGTTATCACGCCCAAGAGACCCAGTACTTC.

The V and J genes are TRBV4-1 and TRBJ1-5; D ambiguous. This CDR3 contains 13 residues. In germline, CDR1 is MGHRA, CDR2 YSYEKL. V was trimmed by 1 base and J by 4 bases, leaving 5 bases between them. The chain's CDR3 is CASSQVQNQPQHF. CDR3 DNA: TGCGCCAGCAGCCAAGTCCAAAATCAGCCCCAGCATTTT.

This chain uses TRBV30 with TRBJ2-7; D not certain. Trimming left V 0 bases short and J 4 bases short, with 7 bases between. CDR3 length equals 12 residues. Germline assignment: CDR1 GTSNPN and CDR2 SVGIG (reference sequence). CDR3 nucleotides: TGTGCCTGGAGTGTAACAGCTTACGAGCAGTACTTC. Protein: CAWSVTAYEQYF.

The gene calls are TRBV7-8 and TRBJ2-1, with D uncertain. Germline CDR1 SGHVS, CDR2 FQNEAQ. The CDR3 contains 13 residues. The germline V and J ends were trimmed by 2 bases and 7 bases, with 9 bases remaining between them. The CDR3, as DNA: TGTGCCAGCAGCTTAACCAGACGGAATGAGCAGTTCTTC. Translating it yields CASSLTRRNEQFF.

This clone was seen a single time. The rearrangement uses TRBV12-5 and TRBJ2-2, with 7 nucleotides matching TRBD1. CDR3 size: 16 residues. Per the germline V gene, CDR1 is LGHNT and CDR2 is FRNRAP. Trimming cost V 5 bases and J 3 bases; bases outside gene matches: 9. This CDR3 reads CASGLKDREHTGELFF. The CDR3 bases are TGTGCTAGTGGTCTTAAAGACAGGGAGCACACCGGGGAGCTGTTTTTT. The full variable domain, its missing parts supplied by reference TRBV12-5 and TRBJ2-2, is DARVTQTPRHKVTEMGQEVTMRCQPILGHNTVFWYRQTMMQGLELLAYFRNRAPLDDSGMPKDRFSAEMPDATLATLKIQPSEPRDSAVYFCASGLKDREHTGELFFGEGSRLTVL.

This clone was observed a single time. The chain combines TRBV18 with TRBJ2-2, with a possible D match to TRBD1 (6 bases). The germline V gene has CDR1 KGHSH and CDR2 LQKENI. V was cut by 3 bases and J by 4 bases, with 12 bases left in between. There are 15 residues in the CDR3. CDR3 protein: CASSPSDRGTGELFF. In DNA, the CDR3 is TGTGCCAGCTCACCCTCGGACAGAGGCACCGGGGAGCTGTTTTTT.

V is TRBV6-1 and J is TRBJ1-2; no clear D gene. This CDR3 contains 12 residues. Between the trimmed V and J ends, which lost 8 bases and 2 bases, there was a span of 9 bases. CDR1 is MNHNS and CDR2 is SASEGT in the germline V gene. The CDR3 is CASLRGNYGYTF. The CDR3, as DNA: TGTGCCAGCCTACGAGGGAACTATGGCTACACCTTC.

The rearrangement uses TRBV29-1 and TRBJ1-2, with 12 bases lining up with TRBD1. Germline V gene lookup returns CDR1 SQVTM and CDR2 ANQGSEA. V was pared by 1 base and J by 6 bases, with 15 bases of the junction left unmatched. The CDR3 sequence is 18 residues long. CDR3 bases: TGCAGCGTTGAAGCCGGCCCCCCCGGGACAGGGGGCGCCCATGGCTACACCTTC. Its protein is CSVEAGPPGTGGAHGYTF.

This chain uses TRBV5-4 with TRBJ2-7; TRBD2 agrees at 11 bases. J was trimmed by 3 bases and V by 5 bases; bases with no gene match: 4. This CDR3 has 14 residues. Germline V lookup: CDR1 SGHNT, CDR2 YYREEE (reference sequence). For the CDR3, the DNA is TGTGCCAGCAGTTTTACTAGCGGGAGCTACGAGCAGTACTTC. Translated: CASSFTSGSYEQYF.

The rearrangement uses TRBV5-8 and TRBJ1-5; weak D call: TRBD1 (5 bases). CDR3 size: 17 residues. In germline, CDR1 is SGHTS, CDR2 YDEGEE. V lost 4 bases, J lost 5 bases, and 22 bases lay in between. This chain's CDR3 is CASSPGGAPTYYQPQHF. The DNA of the CDR3 is TGTGCCAGCAGCCCGGGGGGAGCCCCGACTTATTATCAGCCCCAGCATTTT. The full variable domain, in which reference TRBV5-8 and TRBJ1-5 provide the parts outside the CDR3, is EAGVTQSPTHLIKTRGQQATLRCSPISGHTSVYWYQQALGLGLQFLLWYDEGEERNRGNFPPRFSGRQFPNYSSELNVNALELEDSALYLCASSPGGAPTYYQPQHFGDGTRLSIL.